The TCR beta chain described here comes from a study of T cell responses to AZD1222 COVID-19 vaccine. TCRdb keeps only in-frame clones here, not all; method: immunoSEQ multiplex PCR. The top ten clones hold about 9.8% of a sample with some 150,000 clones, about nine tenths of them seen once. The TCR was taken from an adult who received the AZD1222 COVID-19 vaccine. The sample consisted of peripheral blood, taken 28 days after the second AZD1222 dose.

CDR3 coding DNA: TGTGCCAGCAGCTTAGTCTCAAGCGCCTTTCCCAACGAGCAGTACTTC. Its translation is CASSLVSSAFPNEQYF. This chain joins TRBV7-2 and TRBJ2-7; D not certain. Looked up from germline, CDR1 is SGHTA and CDR2 is FQGNSA. The CDR3 consists of 16 residues. With 1 base removed from V and 5 bases from J, the gap between germline ends came to 18 bases.